This TCR beta chain appears in the sequencing data of a study of T cells in Graves' hyperthyroidism and ophthalmopathy. Germline-derived CDR1 and CDR2 are DFQATT and SNEGSKA (reference sequence). The CDR3 contains 15 residues. Trimming stripped 3 bases from V and 4 bases from J, with 18 bases between. In regard to this clonotype: Antigen: not known.

Amplification targeted TCR beta CDR3 regions from RNA transcripts. The TCR CDR3 was amplified in a first-round RT-PCR using the HTBI primer set. TCRdb re-derived calls from the multiplex PCR reads in MiXCR, one entry per CDR3 protein. Among roughly 250,000 distinct CDR3 sequences listed, about 20% were seen once. Study-level results: Researchers found most expanded thyroid clonotypes above 0.001 in blood as well.

Under 3 months was the duration of disease in ophthalmopathy patients, who also had a Clinical Activity Score of at least 3 and a NOSPECS grade of at least 4. This chain links TRBV20-1 with TRBJ2-5, with D perhaps matching TRBD2 (6 bases). The TCR comes from a man aged 25 to 40 with Graves' ophthalmopathy. Sequenced input: blood. DNA for the CDR3: TGCAGTGCTAGCTCCGTGGGGGGTTTAGGAGAGACCCAGTACTTC. Protein sequence: CSASSVGGLGETQYF.